The sequence of this T cell receptor (beta chain) was determined in a study of blood T cells in healthy people across ages. Deletions cut 0 bases from V and 4 bases from J, with 9 bases between. Germline CDR1 is DFQATT and CDR2 is SNEGSKA (reference sequence). The CDR3 has 13 residues. This clonotype has a count of ten or more. With a J-beta primer mix and a sample-barcoded 5' primer, a second PCR ran about 7 to 12 cycles. Each CDR3 protein is one row after TCRdb ran MiXCR on the 5' RACE reads. The profile covers over a million distinct CDR3 sequences, with about 25% appearing a single time and less than 0.75% taken by the ten largest. The same data also went into a second study, on T cells of mothers and their children.

Material for sequencing was blood. The rearrangement links TRBV20-1 to TRBJ2-5; possible D gene TRBD2, 5 bases. This TCR came from a girl under 10 years old in good health. The CDR3 loop is CSAREPGSETQYF. CDR3 DNA: TGCAGTGCTAGAGAGCCGGGATCAGAGACCCAGTACTTC.